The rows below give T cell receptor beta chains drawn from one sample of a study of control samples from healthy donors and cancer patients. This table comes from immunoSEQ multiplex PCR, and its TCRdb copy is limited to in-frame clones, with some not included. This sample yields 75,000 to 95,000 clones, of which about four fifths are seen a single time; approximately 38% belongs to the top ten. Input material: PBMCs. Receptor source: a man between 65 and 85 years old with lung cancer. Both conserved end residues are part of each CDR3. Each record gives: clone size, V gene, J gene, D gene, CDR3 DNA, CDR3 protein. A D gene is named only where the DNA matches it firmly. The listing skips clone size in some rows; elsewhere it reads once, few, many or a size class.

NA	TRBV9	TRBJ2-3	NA	TGTGCCAGCAGCGTAGTCTCGCAGCCTAGCACAGATACGCAGTATTTT	CASSVVSQPSTDTQYF
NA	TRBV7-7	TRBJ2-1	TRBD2	TGTGCTAGCAGCTTAGCCACGGGGGGCTCCTACAATGAGCAGTTCTTC	CASSLATGGSYNEQFF
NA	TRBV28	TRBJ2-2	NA	TGTGCCAGCAGTTTAGACCATGTGGGGACCGGGGAGCTGTTTTTT	CASSLDHVGTGELFF
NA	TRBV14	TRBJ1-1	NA	TGTGCCAGCAGCCAAGAGGGAGGGGGGCCTGAAGCTTTCTTT	CASSQEGGGPEAFF
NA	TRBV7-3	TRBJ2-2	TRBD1	TGTGCCAGCAGCCATCGGACAGGGGGCATATCGAACACCGGGGAGCTGTTTTTT	CASSHRTGGISNTGELFF
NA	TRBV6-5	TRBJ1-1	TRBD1	TGTGCCAGCAAGCCGGGACAGGGGAACACTGAAGCTTTCTTT	CASKPGQGNTEAFF
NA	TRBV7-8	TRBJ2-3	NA	TGTGCCAGCAGCTTAGTACAGGCGACTAGCACAGATACGCAGTATTTT	CASSLVQATSTDTQYF
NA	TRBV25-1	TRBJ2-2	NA	TGTGCCAGCAGTCCGCCTTGGGGCGGGGCGAACACCGGGGAGCTGTTTTTT	CASSPPWGGANTGELFF
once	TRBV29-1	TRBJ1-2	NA	TGCAGCGTTGTAAGGGATCCCACCCCGAATGGCTACACCTTC	CSVVRDPTPNGYTF
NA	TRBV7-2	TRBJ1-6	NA	TGTGCCAGCAGCTTAGTTGGGCACGGCAGTTCACCCCTCCACTTT	CASSLVGHGSSPLHF
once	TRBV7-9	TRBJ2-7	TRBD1	TGTGCCAGCAGCTTATTATCCGGGACAGGGGGATTCGAGCAGTACTTC	CASSLLSGTGGFEQYF
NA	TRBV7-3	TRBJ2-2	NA	TGTGCCAGCAGCTTAAGGCCTAGTAGCCTATTGAACACCGGGGAGCTGTTTTTT	CASSLRPSSLLNTGELFF
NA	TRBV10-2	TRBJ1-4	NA	TGCGCCAGCAGTGAGTTGACTCCGGGACGCGAGCCTTTTAATGAAAAACTGTTTTTT	CASSELTPGREPFNEKLFF
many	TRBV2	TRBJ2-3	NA	TGTGCCAGCAGTAGACAGGGAGGGGTAGATACGCAGTATTTT	CASSRQGGVDTQYF
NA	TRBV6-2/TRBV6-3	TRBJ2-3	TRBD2	TGTGCCAGCAGTTACCTGATGACTAGCGGGGGAATCAGCACAGATACGCAGTATTTT	CASSYLMTSGGISTDTQYF
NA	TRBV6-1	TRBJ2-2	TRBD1	TGTGCCAGCAGTGAGGACAGGGGGCCGAACACCGGGGAGCTGTTTTTT	CASSEDRGPNTGELFF
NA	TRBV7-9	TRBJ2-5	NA	TGTGCCAGCAGCTTGCAAGAGACCCAGTACTTC	CASSLQETQYF
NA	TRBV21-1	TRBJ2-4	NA	TGTGCCAGCAGCAGCCCGGGACAGGGGGCGGCCAAAAACATTCAGTACTTC	CASSSPGQGAAKNIQYF
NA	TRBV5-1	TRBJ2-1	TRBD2	TGCGCCAGCAGCCTCGGGACTAGCGGCGATGAGCAGTTCTTC	CASSLGTSGDEQFF
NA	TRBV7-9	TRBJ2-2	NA	TGTGCCAGCAGCTTGGGGGCTGATGGCGGGGAGCTGTTTTTT	CASSLGADGGELFF
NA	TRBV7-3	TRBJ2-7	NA	TGTGCCAGCAGCGAGGGGACACGGGCCTACGAGCAGTACTTC	CASSEGTRAYEQYF
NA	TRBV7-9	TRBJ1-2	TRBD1	TGTGCCAGCAGCTTAGGGCAGGGGGCGAACTATGGCTACACCTTC	CASSLGQGANYGYTF